This note documents a single T cell receptor beta chain sequence. Its antigen is currently unknown. Investigators divided CD4+ cells into CD45RA+ naive and CD45RA-negative memory subsets. V lost 1 base to trimming and J lost 0 bases, with 7 bases between them. The CDR3 is 14 amino acids. Germline assignment: CDR1 SNHLY and CDR2 FYNNEI. Method: immunoSEQ multiplex PCR; TCRdb's copy keeps in-frame clones and lacks some. The top ten hold about 0.41% of the sample, which has 2 million to 2.5 million clones, 85% to 95% seen once. This record comes from a study of shared clonotypes between healthy human individuals. Study conclusions and caveats: Non-shared clonotypes showed lower generation probabilities than clonotypes common to all four donors. Across four donors, naive CD4 shared 4.5% to 6%, naive CD8 under 4%, memory CD4 roughly 2.5%, memory CD8 under 0.5%.

This TCR was sampled from a young man in good health. Some clones in this sample may be carry-over from other donors' samples. The sequenced sample was naive CD4+ T cells from PBMCs. Stated subset: CD45RA+ positively selected. The chain combines TRBV2 with TRBJ2-7, with D hard to call. The CDR3 DNA is TGTGCCAGCAGTGAAGACCACTTCTCCTACGAGCAGTACTTC. Translated: CASSEDHFSYEQYF.